This TCR beta chain was profiled in a study of regulatory T cells in long-lasting Graves disease. Study-wide points: Patients with persistent disease showed a bias toward TRBV28, TRBJ1-2 and TRBJ2-5.

Points on this clonotype: As yet, its antigen is unknown.

Researchers made TCR beta libraries by using iRepertoire HTBI primers and running Arm-PCR on CDR3 regions. TCRdb re-called the multiplex PCR reads with MiXCR, one entry per CDR3 protein. The table has hundreds of thousands of distinct CDR3 sequences, approximately 15% seen once. This CDR3 contains 16 residues. The V segment lost 1 base and the J segment 4 bases; nucleotides outside the gene matches: 10. Looked up from germline, CDR1 is SEHNR and CDR2 is FQNEAQ (reference sequence). The time point here: newly diagnosed GD, antithyroid drugs for less than 3 months. The TCR library used RNA extracted from PBMCs. Separately, the same data were catalogued under a study of T cells in Graves' hyperthyroidism and ophthalmopathy.

The input for sequencing was peripheral blood mononuclear cells (PBMCs), taken at new diagnosis, from a patient treated with antithyroid drugs. The receptor comes from a woman between 25 and 40 years old with Graves disease. This sequence joins TRBV7-9 and TRBJ2-7; 7 positions agree with TRBD2. Here the CDR3 DNA reads TGTGCCAGCAGCTTAGAGACTAGCCCAAGGACTTACGAGCAGTACTTC. Residues: CASSLETSPRTYEQYF.